The T cell receptor beta chain described here comes from a study of blood T cell repertoires in COVID-19. As for the study in general: The study drew acute and convalescent COVID-19 samples from the United States, Italy and Spain. Sample material is recorded as cDNA or gDNA derived from T cells, B-cell-depleted T cells, or PBMCs.

Original methodology: Using reference gene primer amplification, nucleated cell counts were estimated. The data were produced by immunoSEQ multiplex PCR, yet TCRdb's version contains in-frame clones alone and is incomplete. For V, J and clone size, that table is used; D and trimming come from the DNA. The sample records about 45,000 clones, about 88% being singletons. V lost 2 bases, J lost 4 bases, and 7 bases stayed unmatched. Germline V lookup: CDR1 SGHTA, CDR2 FQGNSA. The CDR3 is 16 residues long. This TCR derives from a human donor in a cohort sampled during active COVID-19. Sequencing was performed on peripheral blood. This sequence joins TRBV7-2 and TRBJ2-1, with 8 bases lining up with TRBD1. CDR3 residues: CASSLRGTGYYNEQFF. DNA of the CDR3: TGTGCCAGCAGCTTAAGAGGGACAGGATATTACAATGAGCAGTTCTTC.